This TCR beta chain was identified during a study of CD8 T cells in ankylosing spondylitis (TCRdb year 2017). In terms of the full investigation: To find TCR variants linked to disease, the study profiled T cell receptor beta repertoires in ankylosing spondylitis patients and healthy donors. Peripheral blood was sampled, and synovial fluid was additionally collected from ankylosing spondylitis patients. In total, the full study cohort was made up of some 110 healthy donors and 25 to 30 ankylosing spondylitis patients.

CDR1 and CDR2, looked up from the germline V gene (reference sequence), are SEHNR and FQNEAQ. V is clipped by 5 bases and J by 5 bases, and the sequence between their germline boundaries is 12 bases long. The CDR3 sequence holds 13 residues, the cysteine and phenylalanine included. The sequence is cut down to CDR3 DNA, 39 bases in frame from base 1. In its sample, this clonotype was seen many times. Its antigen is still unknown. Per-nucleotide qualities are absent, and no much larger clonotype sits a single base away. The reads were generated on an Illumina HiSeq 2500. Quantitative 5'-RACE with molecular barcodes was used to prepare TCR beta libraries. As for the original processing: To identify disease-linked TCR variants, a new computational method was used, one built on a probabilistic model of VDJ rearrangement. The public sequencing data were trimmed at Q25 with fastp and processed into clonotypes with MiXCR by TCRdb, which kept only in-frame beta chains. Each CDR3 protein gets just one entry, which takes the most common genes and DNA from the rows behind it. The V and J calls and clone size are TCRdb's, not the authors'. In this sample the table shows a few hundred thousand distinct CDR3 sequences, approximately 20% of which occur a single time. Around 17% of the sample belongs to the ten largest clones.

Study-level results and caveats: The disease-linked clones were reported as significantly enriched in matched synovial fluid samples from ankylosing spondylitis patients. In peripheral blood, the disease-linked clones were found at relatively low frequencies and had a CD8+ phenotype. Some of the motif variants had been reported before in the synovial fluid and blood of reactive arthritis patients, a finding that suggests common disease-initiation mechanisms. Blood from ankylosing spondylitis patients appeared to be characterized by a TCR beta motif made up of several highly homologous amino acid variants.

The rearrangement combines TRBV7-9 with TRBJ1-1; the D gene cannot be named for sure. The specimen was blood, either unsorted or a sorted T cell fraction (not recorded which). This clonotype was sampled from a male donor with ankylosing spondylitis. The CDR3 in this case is CASSLRGDTEAFF. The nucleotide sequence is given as TGTGCCAGCAGCCTGCGGGGAGATACTGAAGCTTTCTTT.